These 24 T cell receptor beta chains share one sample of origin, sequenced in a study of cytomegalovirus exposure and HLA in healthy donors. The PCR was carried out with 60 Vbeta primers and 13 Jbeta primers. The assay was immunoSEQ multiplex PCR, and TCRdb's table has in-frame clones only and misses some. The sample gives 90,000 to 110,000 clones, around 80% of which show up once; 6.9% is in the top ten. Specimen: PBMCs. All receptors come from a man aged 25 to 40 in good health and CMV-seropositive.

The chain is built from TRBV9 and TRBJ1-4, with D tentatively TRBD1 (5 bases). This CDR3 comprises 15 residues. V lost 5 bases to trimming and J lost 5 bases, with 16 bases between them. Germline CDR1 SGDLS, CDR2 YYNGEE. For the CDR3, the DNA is TGTGCCAGCAGTTCTACAGGAAGTTCGAATGAAAAACTGTTTTTT. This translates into CASSSTGSSNEKLFF.

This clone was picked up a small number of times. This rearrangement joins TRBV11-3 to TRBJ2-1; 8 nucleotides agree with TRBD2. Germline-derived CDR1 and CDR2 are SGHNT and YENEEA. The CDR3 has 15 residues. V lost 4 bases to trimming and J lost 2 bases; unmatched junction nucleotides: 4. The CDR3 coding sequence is TGTGCCAGCAGCTCGAGCGGGGGTCCCTACAATGAGCAGTTCTTC. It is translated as CASSSSGGPYNEQFF.

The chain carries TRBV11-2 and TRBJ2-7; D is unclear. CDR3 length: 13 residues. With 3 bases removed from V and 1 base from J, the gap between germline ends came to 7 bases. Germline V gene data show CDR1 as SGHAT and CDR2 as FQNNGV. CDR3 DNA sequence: TGTGCCAGCAGCTTCTCAGTTTCCTACGAGCAGTACTTC. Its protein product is CASSFSVSYEQYF. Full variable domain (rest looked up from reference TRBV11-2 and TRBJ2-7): EAGVAQSPRYKIIEKRQSVAFWCNPISGHATLYWYQQILGQGPKLLIQFQNNGVVDDSQLPKDRFSAERLKGVDSTLKIQPAKLEDSAVYLCASSFSVSYEQYFGPGTRLTVT.

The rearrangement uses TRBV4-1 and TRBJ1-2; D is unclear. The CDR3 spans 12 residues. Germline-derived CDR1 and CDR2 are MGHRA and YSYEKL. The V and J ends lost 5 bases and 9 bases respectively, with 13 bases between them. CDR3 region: CASSGRAWSYTF. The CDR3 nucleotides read TGCGCCAGCAGCGGGAGGGCTTGGAGCTACACCTTC.

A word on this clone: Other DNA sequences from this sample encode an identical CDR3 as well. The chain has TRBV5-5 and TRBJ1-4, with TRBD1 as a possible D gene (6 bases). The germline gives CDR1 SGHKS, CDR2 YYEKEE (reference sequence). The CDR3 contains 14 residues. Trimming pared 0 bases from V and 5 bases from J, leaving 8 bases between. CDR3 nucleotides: TGTGCCAGCAGCTTGGGAACAGGGAATGAAAAACTGTTTTTT. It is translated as CASSLGTGNEKLFF.

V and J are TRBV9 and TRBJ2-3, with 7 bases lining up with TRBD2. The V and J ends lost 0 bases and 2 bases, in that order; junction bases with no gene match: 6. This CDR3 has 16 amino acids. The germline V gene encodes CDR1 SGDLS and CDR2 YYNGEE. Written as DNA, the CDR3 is TGTGCCAGCAGCGTAGGGGGGAGGGGTACCACAGATACGCAGTATTTT. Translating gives CASSVGGRGTTDTQYF.

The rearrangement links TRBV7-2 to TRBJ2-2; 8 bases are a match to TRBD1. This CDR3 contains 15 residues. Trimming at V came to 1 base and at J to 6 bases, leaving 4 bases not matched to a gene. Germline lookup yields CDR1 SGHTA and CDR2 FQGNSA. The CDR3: CASSLGTGSPGELFF. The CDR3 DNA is TGTGCCAGCAGCTTAGGGACAGGGAGCCCCGGGGAGCTGTTTTTT.

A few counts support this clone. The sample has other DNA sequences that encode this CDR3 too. CDR3 residues: CASSLSQGNTGELFF. The CDR3 DNA sequence: TGCGCCAGCAGCTTGTCTCAGGGGAACACCGGGGAGCTGTTTTTT. The chain links TRBV5-1 to TRBJ2-2; D may be TRBD1 (5 bases). The CDR3 has 15 amino acids. The germline V and J ends were trimmed by 1 base and 1 base, with 8 bases remaining between them. CDR1 and CDR2 from the germline V gene are SGHRS and YFSETQ.

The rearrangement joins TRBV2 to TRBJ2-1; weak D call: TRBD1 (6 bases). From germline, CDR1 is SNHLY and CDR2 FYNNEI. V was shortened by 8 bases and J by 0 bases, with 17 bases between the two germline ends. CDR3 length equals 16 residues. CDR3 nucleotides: TGTGCCAGCGCCAGGGGCCCTAAGAGCTCCTACAATGAGCAGTTCTTC. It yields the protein CASARGPKSSYNEQFF.

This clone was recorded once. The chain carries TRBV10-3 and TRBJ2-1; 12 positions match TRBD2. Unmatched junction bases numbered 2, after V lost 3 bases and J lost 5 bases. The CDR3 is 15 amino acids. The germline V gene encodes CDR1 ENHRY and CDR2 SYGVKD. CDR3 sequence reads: CAISEWTSGNNEQFF. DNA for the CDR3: TGTGCCATCAGTGAATGGACTAGCGGGAACAATGAGCAGTTCTTC.

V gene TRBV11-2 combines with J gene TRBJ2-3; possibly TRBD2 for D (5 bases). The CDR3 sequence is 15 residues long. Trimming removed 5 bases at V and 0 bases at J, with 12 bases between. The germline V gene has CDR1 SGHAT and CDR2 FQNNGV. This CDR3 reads CASSLLGDSTDTQYF. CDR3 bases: TGTGCCAGCAGCCTCCTCGGGGATAGCACAGATACGCAGTATTTT.

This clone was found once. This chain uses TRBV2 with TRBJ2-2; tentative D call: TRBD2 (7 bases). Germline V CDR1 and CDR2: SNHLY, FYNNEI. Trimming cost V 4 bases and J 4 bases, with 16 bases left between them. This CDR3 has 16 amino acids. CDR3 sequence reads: CASSGEGGQSTGELFF. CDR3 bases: TGTGCCAGCAGTGGAGAGGGGGGGCAGAGCACCGGGGAGCTGTTTTTT.

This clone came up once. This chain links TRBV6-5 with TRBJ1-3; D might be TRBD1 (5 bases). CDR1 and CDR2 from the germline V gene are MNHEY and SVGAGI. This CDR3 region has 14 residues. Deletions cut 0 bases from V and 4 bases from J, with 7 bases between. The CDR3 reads CASSYSGAGNTIYF. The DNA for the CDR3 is TGTGCCAGCAGTTACTCAGGGGCCGGAAACACCATATATTTT.

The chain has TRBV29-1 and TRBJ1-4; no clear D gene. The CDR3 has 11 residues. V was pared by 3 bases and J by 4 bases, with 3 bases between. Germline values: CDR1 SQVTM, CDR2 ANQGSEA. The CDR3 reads CSVDNNEKLFF. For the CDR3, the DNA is TGCAGCGTTGATAATAATGAAAAACTGTTTTTT.

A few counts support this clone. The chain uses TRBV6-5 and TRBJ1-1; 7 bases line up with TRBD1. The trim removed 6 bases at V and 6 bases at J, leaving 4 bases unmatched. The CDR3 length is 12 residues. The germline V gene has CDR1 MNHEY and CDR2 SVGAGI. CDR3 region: CASSQGDSEAFF. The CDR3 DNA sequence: TGTGCCAGCAGCCAGGGGGATTCTGAAGCTTTCTTT.

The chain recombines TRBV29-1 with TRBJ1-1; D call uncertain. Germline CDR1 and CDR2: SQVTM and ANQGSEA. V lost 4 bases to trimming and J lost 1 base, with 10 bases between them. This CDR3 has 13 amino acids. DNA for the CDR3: TGCAGCGTTGTAGGGAGTAGGAACACTGAAGCTTTCTTT. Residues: CSVVGSRNTEAFF.

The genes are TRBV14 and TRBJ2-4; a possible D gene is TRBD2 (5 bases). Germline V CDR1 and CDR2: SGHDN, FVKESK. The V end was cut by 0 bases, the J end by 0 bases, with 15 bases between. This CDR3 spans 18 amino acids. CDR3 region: CASSQDPRAALAKNIQYF. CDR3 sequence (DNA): TGTGCCAGCAGCCAAGATCCGCGGGCGGCGCTAGCCAAAAACATTCAGTACTTC.

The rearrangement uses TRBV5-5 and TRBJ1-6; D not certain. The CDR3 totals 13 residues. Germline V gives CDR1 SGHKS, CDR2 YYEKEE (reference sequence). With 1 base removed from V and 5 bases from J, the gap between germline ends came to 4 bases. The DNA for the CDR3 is TGTGCCAGCAGCTTGCGGGATAATTCACCCCTCCACTTT. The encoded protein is CASSLRDNSPLHF.

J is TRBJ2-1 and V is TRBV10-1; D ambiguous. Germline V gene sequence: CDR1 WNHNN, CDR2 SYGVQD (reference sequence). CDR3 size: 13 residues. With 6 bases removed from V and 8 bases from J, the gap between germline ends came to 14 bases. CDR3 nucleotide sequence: TGCGCCAGCAGCGCGGAGCGAAGAGATGAGCAGTTCTTC. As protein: CASSAERRDEQFF.

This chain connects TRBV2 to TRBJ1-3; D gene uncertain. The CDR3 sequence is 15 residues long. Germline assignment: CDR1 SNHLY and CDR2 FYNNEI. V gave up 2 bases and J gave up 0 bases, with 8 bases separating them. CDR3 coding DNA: TGTGCCAGCAGTGAAATTGGAGACTCTGGAAACACCATATATTTT. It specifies CASSEIGDSGNTIYF. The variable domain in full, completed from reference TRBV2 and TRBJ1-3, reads EPEVTQTPSHQVTQMGQEVILRCVPISNHLYFYWYRQILGQKVEFLVSFYNNEISEKSEIFDDQFSVERPDGSNFTLKIRSTKLEDSAMYFCASSEIGDSGNTIYFGEGSWLTVV.

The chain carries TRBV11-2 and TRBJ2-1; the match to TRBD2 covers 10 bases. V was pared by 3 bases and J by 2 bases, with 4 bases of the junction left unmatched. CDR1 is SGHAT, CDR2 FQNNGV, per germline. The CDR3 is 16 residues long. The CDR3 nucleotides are TGTGCCAGCAGCTTCTTAGCGGGGGGAACCTACAATGAGCAGTTCTTC. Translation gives CASSFLAGGTYNEQFF.

The CDR3: CASSLEGGEVTEAFF. CDR3 sequence (DNA): TGCGCCAGCAGCTTGGAAGGGGGCGAGGTCACTGAAGCTTTCTTT. The gene calls are TRBV5-1 and TRBJ1-1; TRBD1 agrees at 7 bases. V shed 0 bases, J shed 4 bases, and the junction held 6 bases outside the gene matches. The CDR3 runs 15 residues. Germline lookup yields CDR1 SGHRS and CDR2 YFSETQ.

The CDR3 sequence: CATSRLRPGQVQETQYF. As DNA, the CDR3 is TGTGCCACCAGCAGACTGCGACCGGGACAGGTTCAAGAGACCCAGTACTTC. V gene TRBV15 combines with J gene TRBJ2-5, with 8 bases fitting TRBD1. The CDR3 runs 17 residues. The V and J ends lost 2 bases and 2 bases, in that order; junction bases with no gene match: 10. CDR1 is LNHNV and CDR2 is YYDKDF in the germline V gene (reference sequence).

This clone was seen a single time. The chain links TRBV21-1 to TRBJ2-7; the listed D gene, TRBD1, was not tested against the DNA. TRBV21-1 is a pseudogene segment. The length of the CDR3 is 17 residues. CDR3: CARSSLGADRGLSEQYF. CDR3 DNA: TGTGCCAGGAGCTCCTTGGGGGCGGACAGGGGGCTCAGCGAGCAGTACTTC.